This T cell receptor (beta chain) was retrieved from a study of blood T cell repertoires in COVID-19. Across the study: Some COVID-19 samples were acute and others convalescent; all came from the United States, Italy and Spain. From T cells, B-cell-depleted T cells, or PBMCs came the material, which was cDNA or gDNA.

Original data processing: Scientists estimated how many nucleated cells there were by amplifying reference gene primers. Generated by immunoSEQ multiplex PCR, the TCRdb table keeps only in-frame clones and is missing some. D and trimming were read from the DNA, whereas the V and J calls and clone size are those reported in that table. This table has about 200,000 clones, around 84% appearing once. Per the germline V gene, CDR1 is SGHTA and CDR2 is FQGNSA. The CDR3 totals 15 residues. Trimming at V came to 3 bases and at J to 2 bases, leaving 2 bases not matched to a gene. The sample comprised peripheral blood. This TCR came from a woman older than 75 with acute or convalescent COVID-19. This chain uses TRBV7-2 with TRBJ1-5, with 9 bases lining up with TRBD1. CDR3 DNA sequence: TGTGCCAGCAGCTTTCGGACAGGGGGCAATCAGCCCCAGCATTTT. As protein: CASSFRTGGNQPQHF.